Listed below are T cell receptor beta chains from one sample, sequenced in a study of cytomegalovirus exposure and HLA in healthy donors. Using immunoSEQ multiplex PCR, the repertoire was profiled, and TCRdb retains in-frame clones only, with some absent. The sample table sets out about 160,000 clones. Sequenced sample: PBMCs. The receptors shown here come from a man aged 25-45 years in good health and CMV-seronegative. Both conserved end residues are part of each CDR3. D genes are given only for firm matches.

TRBV6-1,TRBD1,TRBJ2-5,CASNGQGDGTQYF,TGTGCCAGCAACGGACAGGGGGATGGGACCCAGTACTTC
TRBV14,-,TRBJ1-2,CASSHRTSDGYTF,TGTGCCAGCAGCCACCGGACATCTGATGGCTACACCTTC
TRBV28,TRBD2,TRBJ2-5,CASSSSLAGVETQYF,TGTGCCAGCAGTTCTTCACTAGCGGGAGTAGAGACCCAGTACTTC
TRBV30,TRBD1,TRBJ1-2,CAWSTKTGGRWTGGDYGYTF,TGTGCCTGGAGTACTAAGACAGGGGGACGGTGGACAGGGGGGGACTATGGCTACACCTTC
TRBV14,TRBD2,TRBJ2-3,CASSQPFRRGLASDTQYF,TGTGCCAGCAGCCAACCCTTTCGGAGGGGACTAGCTTCAGATACGCAGTATTTT
TRBV7-9,-,TRBJ2-3,CASRGGLITDTQYF,TGTGCCAGCAGGGGGGGACTTATCACAGATACGCAGTATTTT
TRBV5-1,TRBD1,TRBJ2-1,CASSIGTGPYNEQFF,TGCGCCAGCAGCATTGGGACAGGGCCGTACAATGAGCAGTTCTTC
TRBV4-3,TRBD2,TRBJ2-7,CASSSGLAEFYEQYF,TGCGCCAGCAGCTCCGGACTAGCGGAATTCTACGAGCAGTACTTC
TRBV27,-,TRBJ2-5,CASSSQAPSAETQYF,TGTGCCAGCAGTTCCCAGGCGCCTAGCGCCGAGACCCAGTACTTC
TRBV21-1,-,TRBJ2-5,CASNMAGVETQYF,TGTGCCAGCAACATGGCGGGTGTGGAGACCCAGTACTTC
TRBV19,TRBD2,TRBJ2-6,CASTRGAGANVLTF,TGTGCCAGTACTCGGGGGGCTGGGGCCAACGTCCTGACTTTC
TRBV6-5,-,TRBJ1-3,CASSSSRSSGNTIYF,TGTGCCAGCAGTTCCAGCCGGAGCTCTGGAAACACCATATATTTT
TRBV5-1,-,TRBJ1-1,CASSLNRAAREAFF,TGCGCCAGCAGCTTGAACCGCGCCGCGAGAGAAGCTTTCTTT
TRBV29-1,TRBD2,TRBJ2-3,CSVAPGLAGGEVTDTQYF,TGCAGCGTTGCCCCCGGGCTAGCGGGAGGGGAGGTCACAGATACGCAGTATTTT
TRBV4-1,-,TRBJ2-7,CASSQAPISVYEQYF,TGCGCCAGCAGCCAAGCTCCGATTTCGGTCTACGAGCAGTACTTC
TRBV10-3,TRBD1,TRBJ2-7,CAIRDGQGYSYEQYF,TGTGCCATCAGGGACGGACAGGGGTATTCCTACGAGCAGTACTTC
TRBV12-5,-,TRBJ2-3,CASGFGETYIADTQYF,TGTGCTAGTGGTTTCGGAGAAACATATATCGCAGATACGCAGTATTTT
TRBV27,TRBD1,TRBJ1-1,CASSLAQGADTEAFF,TGTGCCAGCAGTTTAGCGCAGGGGGCGGACACTGAAGCTTTCTTT
TRBV7-6,-,TRBJ1-2,CASSLGSGYGYTF,TGTGCCAGCAGCTTAGGTAGCGGCTATGGCTACACCTTC
TRBV7-9,-,TRBJ1-1,CASSSGRGEAFF,TGTGCCAGCAGCTCTGGGCGAGGGGAAGCTTTCTTT
TRBV28,-,TRBJ1-5,CASSLPGSGNQPQHF,TGTGCCAGCAGTTTACCGGGTTCGGGCAATCAGCCCCAGCATTTT
TRBV5-5,-,TRBJ1-5,CASSSTVSNQPQHF,TGTGCCAGCAGCTCGACAGTTAGCAATCAGCCCCAGCATTTT
TRBV18,TRBD1,TRBJ2-7,CASSLDRGRYEQYF,TGTGCCAGCTCTCTGGACAGGGGCCGCTACGAGCAGTACTTC
TRBV10-3,-,TRBJ2-7,CAISEHRATYEQYF,TGTGCCATCAGTGAGCACAGGGCGACCTACGAGCAGTACTTC
TRBV10-2,-,TRBJ2-1,CASSGQGRDNEQFF,TGCGCCAGCAGTGGGCAGGGTAGGGACAATGAGCAGTTCTTC
TRBV5-1,TRBD1,TRBJ1-3,CASQGEGNTIYF,TGCGCCAGTCAGGGGGAAGGAAACACCATATATTTT
TRBV5-1,-,TRBJ1-4,CASSGGQLNEKLFF,TGCGCCAGCAGCGGTGGACAGCTTAATGAAAAACTGTTTTTT
TRBV7-9,-,TRBJ2-7,CASSLVVGTSYEQYF,TGTGCCAGCAGCTTAGTCGTGGGCACCAGCTACGAGCAGTACTTC